Given below is one TCR beta chain in context. Its target is unknown. The data stem from a study of cytomegalovirus exposure and HLA in healthy donors. As for the study in general: Researchers previously reported finding 90 million to 120 million unique TCR beta sequences from 170 million or so T cells.

V trimming: 5 bases; J trimming: 0 bases; junction bases outside the gene matches: 13. This CDR3 is 18 amino acids long. CDR1 and CDR2 from the germline V gene are SEHNR and FQNEAQ (reference sequence). Vbeta (60) and Jbeta (13) primers were used in the PCR. The protocol was immunoSEQ multiplex PCR, while the TCRdb copy is restricted to in-frame clones and leaves out a portion. The table shows about 200,000 clones, with around 76% occurring only once. Study outcomes and limitations: Prior analysis indicated that the majority of TCR beta V segments exhibited productivity approximately 87% or approximately 30% of the time.

This chain joins TRBV7-9 and TRBJ2-1; 7 bases fit TRBD2. Sequenced material: PBMCs. This TCR was recovered from a man aged 35-49 years in good health and CMV-seropositive. CDR3 in DNA: TGTGCCAGCAGCCCCCCACCGCGGGGACTAAGCTCCTACAATGAGCAGTTCTTC. It specifies CASSPPPRGLSSYNEQFF.